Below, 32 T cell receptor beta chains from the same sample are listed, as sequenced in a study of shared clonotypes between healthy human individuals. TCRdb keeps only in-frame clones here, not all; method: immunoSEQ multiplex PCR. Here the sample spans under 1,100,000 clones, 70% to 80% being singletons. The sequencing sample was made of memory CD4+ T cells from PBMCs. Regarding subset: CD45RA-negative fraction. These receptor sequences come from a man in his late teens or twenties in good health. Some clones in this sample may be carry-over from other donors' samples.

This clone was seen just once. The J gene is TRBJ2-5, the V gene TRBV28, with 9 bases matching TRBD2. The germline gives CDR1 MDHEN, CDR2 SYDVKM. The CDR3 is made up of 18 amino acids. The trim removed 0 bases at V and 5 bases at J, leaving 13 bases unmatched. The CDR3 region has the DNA TGTGCCAGCAGTTTATGGTACTTAGCGGGAGAGGCACCGGAGACCCAGTACTTC. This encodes CASSLWYLAGEAPETQYF.

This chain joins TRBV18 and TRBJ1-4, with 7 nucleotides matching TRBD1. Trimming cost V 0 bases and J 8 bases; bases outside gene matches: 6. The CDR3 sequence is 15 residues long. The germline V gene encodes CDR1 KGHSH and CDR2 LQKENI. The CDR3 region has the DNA TGTGCCAGCTCACCACCGGGCCAGGGGGACGAAAAACTGTTTTTT. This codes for CASSPPGQGDEKLFF.

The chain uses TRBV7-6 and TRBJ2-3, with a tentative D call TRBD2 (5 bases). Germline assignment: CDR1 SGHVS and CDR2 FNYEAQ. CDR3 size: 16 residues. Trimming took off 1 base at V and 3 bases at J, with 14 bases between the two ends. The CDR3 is CASSLGPPGSTDTQYF. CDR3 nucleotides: TGTGCCAGCAGCTTAGGACCCCCGGGAAGTACAGATACGCAGTATTTT.

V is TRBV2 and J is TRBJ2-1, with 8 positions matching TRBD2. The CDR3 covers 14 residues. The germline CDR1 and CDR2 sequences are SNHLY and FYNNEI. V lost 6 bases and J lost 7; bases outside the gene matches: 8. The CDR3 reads CASRRRGAVNEQFF. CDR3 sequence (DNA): TGTGCCAGCAGGAGGCGGGGGGCGGTTAATGAGCAGTTCTTC.

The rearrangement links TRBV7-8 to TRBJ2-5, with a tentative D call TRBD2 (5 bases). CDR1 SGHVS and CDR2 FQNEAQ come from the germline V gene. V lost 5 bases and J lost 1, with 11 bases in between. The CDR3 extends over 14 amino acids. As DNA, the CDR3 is TGTGCCAGCAGCCCCCGGACTCTCCAAGAGACCCAGTACTTC. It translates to CASSPRTLQETQYF. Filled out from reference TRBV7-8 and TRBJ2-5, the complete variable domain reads GAGVSQSPRYKVAKRGQDVALRCDPISGHVSLFWYQQALGQGPEFLTYFQNEAQLDKSGLPSDRFFAERPEGSVSTLKIQRTQQEDSAVYLCASSPRTLQETQYFGPGTRLLVL.

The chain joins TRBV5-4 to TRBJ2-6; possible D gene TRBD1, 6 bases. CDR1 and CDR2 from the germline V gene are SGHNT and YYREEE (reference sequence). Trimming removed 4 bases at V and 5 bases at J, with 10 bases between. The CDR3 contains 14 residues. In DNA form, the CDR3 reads TGTGCCAGCAGCCATCGGGACAGGGCCAACGTCCTGACTTTC. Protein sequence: CASSHRDRANVLTF.

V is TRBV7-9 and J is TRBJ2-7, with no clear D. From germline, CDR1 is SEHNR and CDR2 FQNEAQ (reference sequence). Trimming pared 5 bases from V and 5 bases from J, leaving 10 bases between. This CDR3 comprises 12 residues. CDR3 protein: CASSHLINEQYF. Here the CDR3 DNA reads TGTGCCAGCAGCCACCTAATCAACGAGCAGTACTTC.

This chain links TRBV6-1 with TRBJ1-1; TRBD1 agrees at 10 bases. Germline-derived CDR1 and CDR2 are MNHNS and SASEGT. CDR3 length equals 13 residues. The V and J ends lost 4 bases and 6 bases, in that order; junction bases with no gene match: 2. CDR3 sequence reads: CASSVDRGAEAFF. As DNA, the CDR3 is TGTGCCAGCAGTGTGGACAGGGGGGCTGAAGCTTTCTTT.

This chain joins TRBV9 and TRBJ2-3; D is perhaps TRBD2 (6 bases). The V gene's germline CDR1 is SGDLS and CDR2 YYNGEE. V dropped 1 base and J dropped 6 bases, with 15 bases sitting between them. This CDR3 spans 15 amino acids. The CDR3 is CASSVLSGVGDTQYF. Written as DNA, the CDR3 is TGTGCCAGCAGCGTATTATCGGGAGTAGGGGATACGCAGTATTTT.

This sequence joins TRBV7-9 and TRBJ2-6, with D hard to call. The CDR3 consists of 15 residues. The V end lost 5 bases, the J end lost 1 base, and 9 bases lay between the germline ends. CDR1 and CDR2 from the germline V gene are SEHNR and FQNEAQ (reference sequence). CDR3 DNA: TGTGCCAGCAGCAAGCAGCCATCTGGGGCCAACGTCCTGACTTTC. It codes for CASSKQPSGANVLTF.

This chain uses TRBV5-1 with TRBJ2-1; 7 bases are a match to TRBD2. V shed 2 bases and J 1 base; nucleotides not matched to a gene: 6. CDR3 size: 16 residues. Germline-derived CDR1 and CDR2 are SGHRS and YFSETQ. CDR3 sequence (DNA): TGCGCCAGCAGCTTTTTCGCGGGAGCGTCCTACAATGAGCAGTTCTTC. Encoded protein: CASSFFAGASYNEQFF. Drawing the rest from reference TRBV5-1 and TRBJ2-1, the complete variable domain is KAGVTQTPRYLIKTRGQQVTLSCSPISGHRSVSWYQQTPGQGLQFLFEYFSETQRNKGNFPGRFSGRQFSNSRSEMNVSTLELGDSALYLCASSFFAGASYNEQFFGPGTRLTVL.

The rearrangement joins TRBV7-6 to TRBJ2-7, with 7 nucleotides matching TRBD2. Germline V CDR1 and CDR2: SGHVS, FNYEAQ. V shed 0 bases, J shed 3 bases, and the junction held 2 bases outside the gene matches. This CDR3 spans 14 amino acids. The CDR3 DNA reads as TGTGCCAGCAGCTTAGCGGGAGGGCTCTACGAGCAGTACTTC. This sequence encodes CASSLAGGLYEQYF.

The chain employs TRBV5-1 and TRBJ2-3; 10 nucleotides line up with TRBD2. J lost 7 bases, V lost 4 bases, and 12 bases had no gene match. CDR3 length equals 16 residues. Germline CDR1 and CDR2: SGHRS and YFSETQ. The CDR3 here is CASSLYWTSGANTQYF. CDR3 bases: TGCGCCAGCAGCCTTTACTGGACTAGCGGTGCAAATACGCAGTATTTT. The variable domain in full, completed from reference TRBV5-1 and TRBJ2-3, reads KAGVTQTPRYLIKTRGQQVTLSCSPISGHRSVSWYQQTPGQGLQFLFEYFSETQRNKGNFPGRFSGRQFSNSRSEMNVSTLELGDSALYLCASSLYWTSGANTQYFGPGTRLTVL.

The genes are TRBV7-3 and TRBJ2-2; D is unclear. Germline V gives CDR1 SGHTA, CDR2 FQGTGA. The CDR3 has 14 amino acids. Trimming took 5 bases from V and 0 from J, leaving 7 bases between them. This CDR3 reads CASSQIANTGELFF. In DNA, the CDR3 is TGTGCCAGCAGCCAAATAGCGAACACCGGGGAGCTGTTTTTT.

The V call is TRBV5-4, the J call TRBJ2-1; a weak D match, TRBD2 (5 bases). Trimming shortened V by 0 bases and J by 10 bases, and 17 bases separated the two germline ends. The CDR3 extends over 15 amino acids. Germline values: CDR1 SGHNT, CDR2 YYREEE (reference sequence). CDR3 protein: CASSLGLGGGWEQFF. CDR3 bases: TGTGCCAGCAGCTTGGGTCTAGGAGGAGGTTGGGAGCAGTTCTTC.

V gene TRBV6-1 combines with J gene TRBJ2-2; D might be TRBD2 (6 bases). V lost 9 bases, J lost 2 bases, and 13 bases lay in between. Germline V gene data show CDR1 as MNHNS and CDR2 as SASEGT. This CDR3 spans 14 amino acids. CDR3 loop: CASPSGLNTGELFF. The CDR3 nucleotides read TGTGCCAGTCCGTCGGGACTCAACACCGGGGAGCTGTTTTTT.

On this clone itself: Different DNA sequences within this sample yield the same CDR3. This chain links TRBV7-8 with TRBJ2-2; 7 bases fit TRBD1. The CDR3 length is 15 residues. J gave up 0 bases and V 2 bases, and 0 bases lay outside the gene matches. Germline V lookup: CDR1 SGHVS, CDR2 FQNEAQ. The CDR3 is CASSLQGANTGELFF. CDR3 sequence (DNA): TGTGCCAGCAGCTTACAGGGGGCGAACACCGGGGAGCTGTTTTTT.

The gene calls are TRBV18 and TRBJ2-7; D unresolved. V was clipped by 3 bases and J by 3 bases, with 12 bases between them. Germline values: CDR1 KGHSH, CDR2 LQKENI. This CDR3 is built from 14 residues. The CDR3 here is CASSPSNGNYEQYF. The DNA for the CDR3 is TGTGCCAGCTCACCGAGTAATGGGAACTACGAGCAGTACTTC.

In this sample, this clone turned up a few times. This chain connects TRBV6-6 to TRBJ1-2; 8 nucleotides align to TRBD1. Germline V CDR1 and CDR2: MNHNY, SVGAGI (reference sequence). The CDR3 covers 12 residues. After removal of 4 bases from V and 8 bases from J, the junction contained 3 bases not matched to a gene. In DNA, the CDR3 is TGTGCCAGCAGTTTCGGACAGGGCGGCTACACCTTC. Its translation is CASSFGQGGYTF.

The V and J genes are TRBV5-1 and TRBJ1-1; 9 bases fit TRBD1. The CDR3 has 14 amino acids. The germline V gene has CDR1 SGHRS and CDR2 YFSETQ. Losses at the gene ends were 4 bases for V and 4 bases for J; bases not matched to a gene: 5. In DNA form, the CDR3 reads TGCGCCAGCAGCCAGGGACAGGGTGGCACTGAAGCTTTCTTT. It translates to CASSQGQGGTEAFF.

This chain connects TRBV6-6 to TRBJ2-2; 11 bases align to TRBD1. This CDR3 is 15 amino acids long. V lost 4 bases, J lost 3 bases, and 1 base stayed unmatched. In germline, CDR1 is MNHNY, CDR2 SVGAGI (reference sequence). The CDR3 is CASSWGQGDTGELFF. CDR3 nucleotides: TGTGCCAGCAGTTGGGGACAGGGGGACACCGGGGAGCTGTTTTTT.

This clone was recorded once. The DNA for the CDR3 is TGTGCCAGCTCACTCGATTCGACAGGGGTGGATGGCTACACCTTC. Amino acids: CASSLDSTGVDGYTF. V is TRBV18 and J is TRBJ1-2, with TRBD1 identical over 8 bases. Trimming cost V 4 bases and J 6 bases; bases outside gene matches: 10. In germline, CDR1 is KGHSH, CDR2 LQKENI. The CDR3 extends over 15 amino acids.

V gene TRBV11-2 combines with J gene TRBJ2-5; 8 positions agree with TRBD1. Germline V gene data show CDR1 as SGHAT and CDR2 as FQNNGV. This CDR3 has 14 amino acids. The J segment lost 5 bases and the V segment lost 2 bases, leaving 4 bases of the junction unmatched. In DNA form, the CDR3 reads TGTGCCAGCAGCTTATGGACAGGGTACGAGACCCAGTACTTC. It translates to CASSLWTGYETQYF.

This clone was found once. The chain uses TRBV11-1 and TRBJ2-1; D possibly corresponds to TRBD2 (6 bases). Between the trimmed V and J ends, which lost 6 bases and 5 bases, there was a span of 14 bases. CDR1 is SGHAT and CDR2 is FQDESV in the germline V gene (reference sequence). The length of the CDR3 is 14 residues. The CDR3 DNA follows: TGTGCCAGCAGATATGGGCGGGACCACAATGAGCAGTTCTTC. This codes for CASRYGRDHNEQFF.

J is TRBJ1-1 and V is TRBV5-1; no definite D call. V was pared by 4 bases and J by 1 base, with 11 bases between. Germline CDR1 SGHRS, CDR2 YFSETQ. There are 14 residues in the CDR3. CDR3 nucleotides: TGCGCCAGCAGCGTGACCGGGAAGAACACTGAAGCTTTCTTT. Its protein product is CASSVTGKNTEAFF.

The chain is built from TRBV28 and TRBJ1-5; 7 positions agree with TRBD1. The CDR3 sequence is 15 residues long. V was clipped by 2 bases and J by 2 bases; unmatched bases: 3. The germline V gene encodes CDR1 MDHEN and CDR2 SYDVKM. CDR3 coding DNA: TGTGCCAGCAGTTTACAGGGGGGTGGCAATCAGCCCCAGCATTTT. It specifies CASSLQGGGNQPQHF.

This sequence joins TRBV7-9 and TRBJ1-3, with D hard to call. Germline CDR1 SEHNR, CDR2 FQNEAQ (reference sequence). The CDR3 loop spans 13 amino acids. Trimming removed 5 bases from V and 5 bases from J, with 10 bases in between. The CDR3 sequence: CASSLPDRNTIYF. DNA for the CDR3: TGTGCCAGCAGCCTCCCGGACCGAAACACCATATATTTT.

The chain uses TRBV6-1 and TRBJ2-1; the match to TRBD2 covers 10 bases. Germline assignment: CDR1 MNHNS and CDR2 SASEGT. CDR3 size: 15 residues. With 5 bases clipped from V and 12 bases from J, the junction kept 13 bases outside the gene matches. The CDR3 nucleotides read TGTGCCAGCAGTCGCTGGGGGACTAGCGACAATATGCAGTTCTTC. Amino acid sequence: CASSRWGTSDNMQFF.

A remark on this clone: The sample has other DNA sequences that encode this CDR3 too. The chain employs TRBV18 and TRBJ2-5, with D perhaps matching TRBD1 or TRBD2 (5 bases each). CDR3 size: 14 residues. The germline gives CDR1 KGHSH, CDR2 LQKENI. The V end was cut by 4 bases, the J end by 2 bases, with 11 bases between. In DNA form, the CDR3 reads TGTGCCAGCTCACGCCCGGGGCAGCAAGAGACCCAGTACTTC. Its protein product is CASSRPGQQETQYF.

CDR3 in DNA: TGTGCCAGCTCACCTGGGACAGGGGGTATCTATGGCTACACCTTC. Translating gives CASSPGTGGIYGYTF. The rearrangement links TRBV18 to TRBJ1-2; the match to TRBD1 covers 11 bases. V trimming: 3 bases; J trimming: 4 bases; junction bases outside the gene matches: 4. Germline CDR1 reads KGHSH; CDR2 reads LQKENI. The CDR3 is made up of 15 amino acids.

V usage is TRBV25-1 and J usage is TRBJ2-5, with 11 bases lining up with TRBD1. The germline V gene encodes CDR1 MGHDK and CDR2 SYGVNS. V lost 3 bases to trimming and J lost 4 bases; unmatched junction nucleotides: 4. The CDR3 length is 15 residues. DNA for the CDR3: TGTGCCAGCAGTGACGGGGGACAGGGGGGAGAGACCCAGTACTTC. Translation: CASSDGGQGGETQYF.

This chain's CDR3 is CSVGRGDRAEAFF. The CDR3, as DNA: TGCAGCGTTGGGCGAGGGGATAGGGCTGAAGCTTTCTTT. J is TRBJ1-1 and V is TRBV29-1, with D possibly matching TRBD1 (5 bases). This CDR3 region has 13 residues. Germline assignment: CDR1 SQVTM and CDR2 ANQGSEA. Deletions cut 4 bases from V and 6 bases from J, with 15 bases between.